The clone carrying this T cell receptor (beta chain) was counted between two and nine times. Antigen: not known. The CDR3 spans 16 residues. Germline V gene lookup returns CDR1 MNHEY and CDR2 SVGEGT. J lost 2 bases, V lost 8 bases, and 5 bases had no gene match. The data are from a study of T cells in Graves' hyperthyroidism and ophthalmopathy. The source material, RNA transcripts, was used to amplify TCR beta CDR3 regions. HTBI primers were the set used in a first-round RT-PCR of the TCR CDR3. TCRdb re-called the multiplex PCR reads with MiXCR, one entry per CDR3 protein. The sample contains 600,000 to 900,000 distinct CDR3 sequences, approximately 16% of which appear only once. Study results and limitations: Blood also contained most expanded thyroid clonotypes above 0.001.

The chain links TRBV6-2 or TRBV6-3 to TRBJ2-6; 11 positions match TRBD1. The clonotype originates from a young man with Graves' hyperthyroidism. The sequencing sample was made of blood. Here the CDR3 reads CASWDRGEPGANVLTF. DNA for the CDR3: TGTGCCAGCTGGGACAGGGGGGAGCCTGGGGCCAACGTCCTGACTTTC.